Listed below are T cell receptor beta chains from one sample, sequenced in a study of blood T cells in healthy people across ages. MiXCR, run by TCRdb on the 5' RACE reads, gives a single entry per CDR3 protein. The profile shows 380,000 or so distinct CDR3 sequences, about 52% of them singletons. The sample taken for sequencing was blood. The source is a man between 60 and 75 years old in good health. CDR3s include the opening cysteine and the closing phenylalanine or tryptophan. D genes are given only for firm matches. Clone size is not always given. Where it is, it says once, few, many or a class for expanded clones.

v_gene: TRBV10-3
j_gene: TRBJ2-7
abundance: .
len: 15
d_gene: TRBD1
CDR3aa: CAISQGQGTTYEQYF
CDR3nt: TGTGCCATCAGCCAAGGACAGGGGACAACCTACGAGCAGTACTTC

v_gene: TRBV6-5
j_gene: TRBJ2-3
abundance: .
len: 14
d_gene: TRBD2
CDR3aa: CASSPLADTDTQYF
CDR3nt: TGTGCCAGCAGTCCACTAGCGGATACAGATACGCAGTATTTT

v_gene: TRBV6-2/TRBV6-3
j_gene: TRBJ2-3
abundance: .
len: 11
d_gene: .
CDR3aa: CASNYTDTQYF
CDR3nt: TGTGCCAGCAATTACACAGATACGCAGTATTTT

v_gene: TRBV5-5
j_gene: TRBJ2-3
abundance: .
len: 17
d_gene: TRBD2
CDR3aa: CASSLHASGGAVDTQYF
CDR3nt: TGTGCCAGCAGCTTGCATGCTAGCGGGGGGGCCGTAGATACGCAGTATTTT

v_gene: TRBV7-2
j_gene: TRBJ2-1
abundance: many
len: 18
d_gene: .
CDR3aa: CASRPRRRAGPSYNEQFF
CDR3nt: TGTGCCAGCAGACCACGCCGGAGGGCGGGCCCCTCCTACAATGAGCAGTTCTTC

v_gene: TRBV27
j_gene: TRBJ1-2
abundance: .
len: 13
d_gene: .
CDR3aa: CASSSDILRGYTF
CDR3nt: TGTGCCAGCAGTTCCGACATCTTGCGGGGCTACACCTTC

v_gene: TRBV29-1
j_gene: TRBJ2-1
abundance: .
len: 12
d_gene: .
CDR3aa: CSARRDQETQFF
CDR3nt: TGCAGCGCCCGACGGGACCAAGAGACCCAGTTCTTC

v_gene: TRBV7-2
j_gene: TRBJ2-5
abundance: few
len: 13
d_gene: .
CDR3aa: CASSRTLVETQYF
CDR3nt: TGTGCCAGCAGCAGGACCCTGGTGGAGACCCAGTACTTC

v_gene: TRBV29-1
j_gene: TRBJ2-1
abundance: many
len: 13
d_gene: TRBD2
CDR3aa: CSEAGGGYNEQFF
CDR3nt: TGCAGCGAAGCGGGAGGCGGTTACAATGAGCAGTTCTTC

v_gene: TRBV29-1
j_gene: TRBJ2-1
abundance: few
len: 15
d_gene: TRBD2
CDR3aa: CSVDVREISYNEQFF
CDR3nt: TGCAGCGTTGACGTGCGGGAGATCTCCTACAATGAGCAGTTCTTC

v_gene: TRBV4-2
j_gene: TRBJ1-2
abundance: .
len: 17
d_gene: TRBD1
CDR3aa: CASSPDGTAGGIDGYTF
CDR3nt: TGTGCCAGCAGCCCAGACGGGACGGCAGGGGGCATTGATGGCTACACCTTC

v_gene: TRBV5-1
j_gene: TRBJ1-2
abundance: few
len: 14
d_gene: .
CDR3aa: CASSLTPVTYGYTF
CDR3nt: TGCGCCAGCAGCCTGACGCCAGTTACCTATGGCTACACCTTC

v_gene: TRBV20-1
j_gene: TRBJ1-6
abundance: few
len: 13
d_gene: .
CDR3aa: CSAPGTVNSPLHF
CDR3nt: TGCAGTGCTCCCGGGACCGTGAATTCACCCCTCCACTTT

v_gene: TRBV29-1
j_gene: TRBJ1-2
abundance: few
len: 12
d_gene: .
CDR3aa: CSVERRDFGYTF
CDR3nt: TGCAGCGTTGAAAGGAGGGACTTTGGCTACACCTTC

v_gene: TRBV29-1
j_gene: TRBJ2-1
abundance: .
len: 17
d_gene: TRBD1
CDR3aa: CSVENPRTGLPYNEQFF
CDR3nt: TGCAGCGTTGAAAATCCAAGGACAGGGCTTCCCTACAATGAGCAGTTCTTC

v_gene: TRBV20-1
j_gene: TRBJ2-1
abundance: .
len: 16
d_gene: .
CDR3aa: CSARAAGQSSYNEQFF
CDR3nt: TGCAGTGCTAGAGCAGCGGGACAGAGCTCCTACAATGAGCAGTTCTTC

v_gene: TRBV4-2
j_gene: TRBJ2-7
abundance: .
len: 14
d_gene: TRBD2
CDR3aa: CASSPGTSTDEQYF
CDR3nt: TGTGCCAGCAGCCCCGGGACTAGCACTGACGAGCAGTACTTC

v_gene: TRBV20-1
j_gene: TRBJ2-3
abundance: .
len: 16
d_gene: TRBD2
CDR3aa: CSARGRGGVGTDTQYF
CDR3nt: TGCAGTGCTAGGGGGCGGGGAGGGGTAGGCACAGATACGCAGTATTTT

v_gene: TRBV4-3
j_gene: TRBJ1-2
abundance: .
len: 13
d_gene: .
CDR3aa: CASSPDVNYGHTF
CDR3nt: TGCGCCAGCAGCCCGGACGTCAACTATGGCCACACTTTC

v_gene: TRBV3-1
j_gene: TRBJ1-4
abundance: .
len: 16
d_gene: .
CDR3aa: CASSQGGGNANEKLFF
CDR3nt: TGTGCCAGCAGCCAAGGGGGGGGGAACGCTAATGAAAAACTGTTTTTT

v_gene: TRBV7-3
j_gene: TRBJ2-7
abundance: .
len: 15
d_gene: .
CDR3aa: CASSYDGTEAWEQYF
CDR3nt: TGTGCCAGCAGCTACGACGGGACCGAGGCGTGGGAGCAGTACTTC